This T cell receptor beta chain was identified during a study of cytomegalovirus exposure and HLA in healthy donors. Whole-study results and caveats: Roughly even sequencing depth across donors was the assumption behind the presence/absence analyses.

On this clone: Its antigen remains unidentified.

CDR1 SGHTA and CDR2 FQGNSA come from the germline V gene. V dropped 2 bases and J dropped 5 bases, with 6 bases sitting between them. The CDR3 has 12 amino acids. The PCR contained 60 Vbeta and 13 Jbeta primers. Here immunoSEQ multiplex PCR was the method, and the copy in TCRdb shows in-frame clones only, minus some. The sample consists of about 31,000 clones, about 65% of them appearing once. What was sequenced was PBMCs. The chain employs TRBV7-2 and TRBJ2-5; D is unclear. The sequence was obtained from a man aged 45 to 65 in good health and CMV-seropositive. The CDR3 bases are TGTGCCAGCAGCTTACGGTCCGAGACCCAGTACTTC. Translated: CASSLRSETQYF.